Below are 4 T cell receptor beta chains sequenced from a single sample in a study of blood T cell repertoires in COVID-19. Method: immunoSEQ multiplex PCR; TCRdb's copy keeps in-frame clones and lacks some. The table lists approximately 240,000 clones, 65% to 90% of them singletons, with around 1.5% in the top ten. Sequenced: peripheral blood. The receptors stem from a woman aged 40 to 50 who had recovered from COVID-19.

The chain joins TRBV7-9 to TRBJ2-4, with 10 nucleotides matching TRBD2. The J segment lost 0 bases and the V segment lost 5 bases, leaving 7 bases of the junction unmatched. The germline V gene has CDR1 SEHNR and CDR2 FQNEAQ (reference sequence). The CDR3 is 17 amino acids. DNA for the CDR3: TGTGCCAGCAGCGGCCTAGCGGGGGACCTAGCCAAAAACATTCAGTACTTC. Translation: CASSGLAGDLAKNIQYF.

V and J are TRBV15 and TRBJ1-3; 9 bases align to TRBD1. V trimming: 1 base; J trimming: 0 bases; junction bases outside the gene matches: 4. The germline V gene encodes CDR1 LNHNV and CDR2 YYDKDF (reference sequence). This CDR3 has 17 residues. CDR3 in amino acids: CATSRVLGQGSGNTIYF. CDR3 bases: TGTGCCACCAGCAGAGTCTTGGGACAGGGCTCTGGAAACACCATATATTTT. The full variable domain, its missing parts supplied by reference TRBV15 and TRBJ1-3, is DAMVIQNPRYQVTQFGKPVTLSCSQTLNHNVMYWYQQKSSQAPKLLFHYYDKDFNNEADTPDNFQSRRPNTSFCFLDIRSPGLGDTAMYLCATSRVLGQGSGNTIYFGEGSWLTVV.

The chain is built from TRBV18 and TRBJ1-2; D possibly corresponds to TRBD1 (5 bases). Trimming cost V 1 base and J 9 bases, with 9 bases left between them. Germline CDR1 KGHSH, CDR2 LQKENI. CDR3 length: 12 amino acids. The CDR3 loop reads CASSPRGDRYTF. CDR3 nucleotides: TGTGCCAGCTCACCACGGGGGGACCGCTACACCTTC.

The CDR3 sequence is CASSPLGQGNYGYTF. CDR3 sequence (DNA): TGTGCCAGCAGCCCTCTGGGACAGGGGAACTATGGCTACACCTTC. J is TRBJ1-2 and V is TRBV27, with 10 bases lining up with TRBD1. Looked up from germline, CDR1 is MNHEY and CDR2 is SMNVEV (reference sequence). This CDR3 contains 15 residues. Unmatched junction bases numbered 6, after V lost 6 bases and J lost 2 bases.